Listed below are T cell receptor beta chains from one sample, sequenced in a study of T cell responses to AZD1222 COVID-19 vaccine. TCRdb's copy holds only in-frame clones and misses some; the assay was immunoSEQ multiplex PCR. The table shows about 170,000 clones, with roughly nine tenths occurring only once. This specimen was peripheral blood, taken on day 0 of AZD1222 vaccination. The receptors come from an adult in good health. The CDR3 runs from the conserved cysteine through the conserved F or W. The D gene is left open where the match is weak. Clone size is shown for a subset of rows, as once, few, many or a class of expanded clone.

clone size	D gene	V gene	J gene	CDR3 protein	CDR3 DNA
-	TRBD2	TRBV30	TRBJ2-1	CAWKRNGGADNEQFF	TGTGCCTGGAAGCGAAACGGGGGGGCCGACAATGAGCAGTTCTTC
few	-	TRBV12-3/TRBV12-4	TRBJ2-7	CATSPAGAYEQYF	TGTGCCACCAGCCCAGCAGGGGCCTACGAGCAGTACTTC
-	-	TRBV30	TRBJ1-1	CAWAAGSNTEAFF	TGTGCCTGGGCTGCGGGGAGTAACACTGAAGCTTTCTTT
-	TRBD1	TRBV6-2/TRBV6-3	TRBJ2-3	CASSSPNRGPDTQYF	TGTGCCAGCAGTTCACCCAACAGGGGCCCAGATACGCAGTATTTT
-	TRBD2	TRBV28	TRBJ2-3	CASSFEAGGPGDTQYF	TGTGCCAGCAGTTTCGAGGCGGGGGGGCCTGGAGATACGCAGTATTTT
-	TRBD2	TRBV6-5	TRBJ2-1	CASSTGLAGYNEQFF	TGTGCCAGCAGTACCGGACTAGCGGGGTACAATGAGCAGTTCTTC
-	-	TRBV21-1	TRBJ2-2	CASSIGREWENTGELFF	TGTGCCAGCAGCATTGGCAGGGAGTGGGAGAACACCGGGGAGCTGTTTTTT
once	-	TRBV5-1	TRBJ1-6	CASSLEFYNSPLHF	TGCGCCAGCAGCTTGGAATTCTATAATTCACCCCTCCACTTT
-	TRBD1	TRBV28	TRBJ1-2	CASSAGGPGGGYGYTF	TGTGCCAGCAGCGCCGGTGGGCCAGGGGGCGGCTATGGCTACACCTTC
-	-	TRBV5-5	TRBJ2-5	CASSLETETQYF	TGTGCCAGCAGCTTGGAGACAGAGACCCAGTACTTC
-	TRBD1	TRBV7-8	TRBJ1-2	CASSLRTGDGYTF	TGTGCCAGCAGCTTAAGAACAGGGGATGGCTACACCTTC
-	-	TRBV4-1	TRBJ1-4	CASSPLIRGRFNEKLFF	TGCGCCAGCAGCCCCCTTATTAGGGGCCGTTTTAATGAAAAACTGTTTTTT
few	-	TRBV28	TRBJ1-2	CASRGGETGYTF	TGTGCCAGCAGGGGGGGGGAGACAGGCTACACCTTC
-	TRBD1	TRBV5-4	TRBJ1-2	CASSLQGVWGYTF	TGTGCCAGCAGCTTGCAGGGGGTATGGGGCTACACCTTC
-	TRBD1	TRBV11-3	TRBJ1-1	CASSGTGYTEAFF	TGTGCCAGCAGCGGGACAGGGTACACTGAAGCTTTCTTT
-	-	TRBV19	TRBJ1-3	CASSITGPTGNTIYF	TGTGCCAGTAGTATAACGGGACCAACTGGAAACACCATATATTTT
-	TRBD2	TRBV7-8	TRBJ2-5	CASSFPSGGLLQETQYF	TGTGCCAGCAGCTTCCCTAGCGGGGGCCTCCTCCAAGAGACCCAGTACTTC
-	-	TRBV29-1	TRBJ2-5	CSVEDTFGIQETQYF	TGCAGCGTTGAAGATACATTCGGAATACAAGAGACCCAGTACTTC
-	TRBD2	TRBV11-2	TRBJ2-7	CASSLGVGLAYEQYF	TGTGCCAGCAGCTTAGGAGTGGGACTAGCCTACGAGCAGTACTTC
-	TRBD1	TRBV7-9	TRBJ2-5	CASSSTTGEETQYF	TGTGCCAGCAGCTCTACAACAGGGGAAGAGACCCAGTACTTC
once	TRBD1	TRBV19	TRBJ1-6	CASTRGVGQRRSYNSPLHF	TGTGCCAGTACCCGGGGAGTGGGACAGAGAAGATCCTATAATTCACCCCTCCACTTT
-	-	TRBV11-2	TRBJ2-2	CASSLRGDHTGELFF	TGTGCCAGCAGCCTGCGTGGGGACCACACCGGGGAGCTGTTTTTT
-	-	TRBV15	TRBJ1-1	CATSRDWPWAGGTEAFF	TGTGCCACCAGCAGAGATTGGCCTTGGGCGGGGGGTACTGAAGCTTTCTTT
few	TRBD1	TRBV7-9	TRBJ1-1	CASSSKLARGQSNTEAFF	TGTGCCAGCAGCTCAAAATTAGCTCGGGGACAGTCGAACACTGAAGCTTTCTTT
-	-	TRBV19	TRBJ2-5	CASSIGPAFSAFRETQYF	TGTGCCAGTAGTATAGGGCCCGCCTTCTCCGCCTTTAGGGAGACCCAGTACTTC
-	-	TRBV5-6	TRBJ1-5	CASSLAGSGLGRQPQHF	TGTGCCAGCAGCTTGGCCGGGTCAGGCCTAGGGCGGCAGCCCCAGCATTTT
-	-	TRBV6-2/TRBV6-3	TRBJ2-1	CASSFYLASLYNEQFF	TGTGCCAGCAGTTTCTACCTAGCGTCCTTATACAATGAGCAGTTCTTC
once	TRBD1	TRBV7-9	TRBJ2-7	CASGKTGADEQYF	TGTGCCAGCGGCAAGACAGGGGCGGACGAGCAGTACTTC
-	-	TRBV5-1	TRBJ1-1	CASSWGRDVNTEAFF	TGCGCCAGCAGCTGGGGTCGGGATGTGAACACTGAAGCTTTCTTT
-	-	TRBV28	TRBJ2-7	CASSLWALLGYEQYF	TGTGCCAGCAGTTTATGGGCACTCTTAGGGTACGAGCAGTACTTC
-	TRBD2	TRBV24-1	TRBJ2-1	CATSASGGYNEQFF	TGTGCCACCAGCGCTAGCGGGGGGTACAATGAGCAGTTCTTC
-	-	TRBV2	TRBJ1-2	CASSLLGAEVGYTF	TGTGCCAGCAGCCTTCTAGGGGCGGAGGTTGGCTACACCTTC
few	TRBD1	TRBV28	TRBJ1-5	CASRPQGGSNQPQHF	TGTGCCAGCAGGCCCCAGGGGGGTAGCAATCAGCCCCAGCATTTT
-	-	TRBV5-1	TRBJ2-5	CASSTSLQETQYF	TGCGCCAGCAGCACCTCTCTCCAAGAGACCCAGTACTTC
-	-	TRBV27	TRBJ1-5	CASQEGRGQPQHF	TGTGCCAGTCAGGAGGGAAGGGGGCAGCCCCAGCATTTT
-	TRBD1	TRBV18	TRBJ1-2	CASSPMDRSGYTF	TGTGCCAGCTCACCTATGGACAGGAGTGGCTACACCTTC
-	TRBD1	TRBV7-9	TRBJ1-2	CASSLGSGQDYGYTF	TGTGCCAGCAGCTTAGGTTCCGGACAGGACTATGGCTACACCTTC
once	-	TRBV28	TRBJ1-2	CASSLPDVNYGYTF	TGTGCCAGCAGTTTACCGGACGTGAACTATGGCTACACCTTC
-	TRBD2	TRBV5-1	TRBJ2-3	CASSLVRGGNTDTQYF	TGCGCCAGCAGCTTGGTTCGCGGGGGGAATACAGATACGCAGTATTTT
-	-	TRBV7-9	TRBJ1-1	CASSLAQGAEAFF	TGTGCCAGCAGCTTAGCGCAAGGGGCTGAAGCTTTCTTT
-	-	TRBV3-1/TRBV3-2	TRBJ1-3	CASSQLEWSSGNTIYF	TGTGCCAGCAGCCAATTAGAGTGGTCTTCTGGAAACACCATATATTTT
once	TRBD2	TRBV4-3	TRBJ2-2	CASSQERVAGGPTGELFF	TGCGCCAGCAGCCAAGAAAGGGTAGCGGGGGGGCCCACCGGGGAGCTGTTTTTT
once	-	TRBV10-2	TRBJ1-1	CASSEGMFMNTEAFF	TGCGCCAGCAGTGAGGGGATGTTTATGAACACTGAAGCTTTCTTT
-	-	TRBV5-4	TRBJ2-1	CASSLAKTGLSSYNEQFF	TGTGCCAGCAGCTTGGCCAAAACAGGTCTAAGCTCCTACAATGAGCAGTTCTTC
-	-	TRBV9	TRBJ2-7	CASSPRPTTWPYF	TGTGCCAGCAGCCCGCGTCCTACGACCTGGCCGTACTTC
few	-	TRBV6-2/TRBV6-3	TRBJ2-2	CASSYRGTGELFF	TGTGCCAGCAGTTACCGGGGAACCGGGGAGCTGTTTTTT
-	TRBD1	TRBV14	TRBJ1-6	CASRRGTASNSPLHF	TGTGCCAGCAGACGAGGGACAGCCAGTAATTCACCCCTCCACTTT
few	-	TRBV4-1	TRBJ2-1	CASSPVPSSYNEQFF	TGCGCCAGCAGCCCGGTTCCGAGCTCCTACAATGAGCAGTTCTTC